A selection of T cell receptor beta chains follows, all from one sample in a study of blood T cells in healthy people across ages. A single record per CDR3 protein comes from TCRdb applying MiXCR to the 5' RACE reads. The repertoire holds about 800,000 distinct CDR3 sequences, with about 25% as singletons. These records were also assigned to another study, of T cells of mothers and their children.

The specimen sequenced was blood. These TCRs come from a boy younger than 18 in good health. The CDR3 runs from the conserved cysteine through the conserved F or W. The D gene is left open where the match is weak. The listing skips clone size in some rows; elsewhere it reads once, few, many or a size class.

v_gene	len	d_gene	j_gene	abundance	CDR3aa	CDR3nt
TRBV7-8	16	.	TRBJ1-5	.	CASSLFEAGKLLAQHF	TGTGCCAGCAGCTTATTTGAGGCAGGGAAGCTTCTGGCCCAGCATTTT
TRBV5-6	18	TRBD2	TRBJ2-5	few	CASSGGLAGGPVIGTQYF	TGTGCCAGCAGCGGGGGACTAGCGGGAGGGCCAGTGATTGGGACCCAGTACTTC
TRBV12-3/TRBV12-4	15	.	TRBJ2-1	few	CASRRTDSSYNEQFF	TGTGCCAGCAGACGGACAGACAGCTCCTACAATGAGCAGTTCTTC
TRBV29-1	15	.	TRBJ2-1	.	CSVEGGLESYNEQFF	TGCAGCGTTGAGGGCGGACTGGAATCCTACAATGAGCAGTTCTTC
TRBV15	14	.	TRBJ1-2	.	CATSREGRVEGYTF	TGTGCCACCAGCAGAGAAGGGCGGGTGGAGGGCTACACCTTC
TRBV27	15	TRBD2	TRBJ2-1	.	CASGLWRGGSNEQFF	TGTGCCAGCGGCCTTTGGCGGGGGGGTAGTAATGAGCAGTTCTTC
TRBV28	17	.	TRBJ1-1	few	CASIHPMSERLNTEAFF	TGTGCCAGCATCCACCCCATGAGTGAGAGACTGAACACTGAAGCTTTCTTT
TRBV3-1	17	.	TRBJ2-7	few	CASSQVGASGNSYEQYF	TGTGCCAGCAGCCAAGTGGGGGCTAGCGGCAACTCCTACGAGCAGTACTTC
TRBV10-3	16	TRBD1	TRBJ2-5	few	CAISQPGTGLQETQYF	TGTGCCATCAGCCAACCCGGGACAGGTCTCCAAGAGACCCAGTACTTC
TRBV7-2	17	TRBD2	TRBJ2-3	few	CASSPTGTSGGRDTQYF	TGTGCCAGCAGCCCGACGGGGACTAGCGGGGGGCGGGATACGCAGTATTTT
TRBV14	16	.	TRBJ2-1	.	CASSHRTGHVYNEQFF	TGTGCCAGCAGCCATCGTACGGGACACGTCTACAATGAGCAGTTCTTC
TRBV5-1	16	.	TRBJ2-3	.	CASSLDMITSTDTQYF	TGCGCCAGCAGCCTGGACATGATAACTAGCACAGATACGCAGTATTTT
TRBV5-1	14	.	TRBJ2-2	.	CASSLDSGTGELFF	TGCGCCAGCAGCTTGGATTCTGGTACCGGGGAGCTGTTTTTT
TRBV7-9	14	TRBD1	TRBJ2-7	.	CASGPGTGGYEQYF	TGTGCCAGCGGACCGGGGACAGGGGGCTACGAGCAGTACTTC
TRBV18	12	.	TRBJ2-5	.	CASSGNEETQYF	TGTGCCAGCTCAGGAAACGAAGAGACCCAGTACTTC
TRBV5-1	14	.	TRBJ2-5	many	CASSPSGGQETQYF	TGTGCCAGCAGCCCCTCAGGTGGCCAAGAGACCCAGTACTTC
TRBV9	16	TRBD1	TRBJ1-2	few	CASSSRDRGGNYGYTF	TGTGCCAGCAGCTCCCGGGACAGGGGGGGTAACTATGGCTACACCTTC
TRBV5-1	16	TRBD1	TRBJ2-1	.	CASIDEPGQGDNEQFF	TGCGCCAGCATCGACGAACCGGGACAGGGGGACAATGAGCAGTTCTTC
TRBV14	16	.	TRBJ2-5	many	CASSQVKLRQQETQYF	TGTGCCAGCAGCCAAGTTAAACTAAGACAACAAGAGACCCAGTACTTC
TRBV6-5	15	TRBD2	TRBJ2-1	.	CASRPVSGGYNEQFF	TGTGCCAGCAGACCCGTGTCGGGGGGTTACAATGAGCAGTTCTTC
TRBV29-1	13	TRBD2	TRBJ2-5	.	CSSQIAGGPTQYF	TGCAGCTCCCAGATAGCGGGAGGGCCAACCCAGTACTTC
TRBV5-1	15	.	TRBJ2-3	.	CASSLEQPSTDTQYF	TGCGCCAGCAGCTTGGAACAGCCAAGCACAGATACGCAGTATTTT
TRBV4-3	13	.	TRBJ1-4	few	CASSKGVSEKLFF	TGCGCCAGCAGTAAGGGTGTGTCTGAAAAACTGTTTTTT
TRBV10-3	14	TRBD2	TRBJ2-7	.	CAISGTSTDYEQYF	TGTGCCATCAGCGGGACTAGCACCGACTACGAGCAGTACTTC
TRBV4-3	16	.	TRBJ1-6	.	CASSQDHGGDGSPLHF	TGCGCCAGCAGCCAAGATCATGGCGGGGATGGGTCACCCCTCCACTTT
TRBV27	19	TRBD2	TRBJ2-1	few	CATPYGGLAGSSSYNEQFF	TGTGCCACCCCTTACGGAGGACTAGCGGGGAGTAGCTCCTACAATGAGCAGTTCTTC
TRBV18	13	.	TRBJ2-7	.	CASSPMNDYEQYF	TGTGCCAGCTCACCTATGAATGACTACGAGCAGTACTTC
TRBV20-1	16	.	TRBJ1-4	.	CSARNRAHTTNEKLFF	TGCAGTGCTAGAAACAGGGCCCACACAACTAATGAAAAACTGTTTTTT
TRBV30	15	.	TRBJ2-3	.	CAWIDGISSTDTQYF	TGTGCCTGGATCGACGGGATCTCTAGCACAGATACGCAGTATTTT
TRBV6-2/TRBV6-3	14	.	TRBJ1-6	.	CASSYQLDTTALHF	TGTGCCAGCAGTTACCAACTGGACACCACGGCCCTCCACTTT
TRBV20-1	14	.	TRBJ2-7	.	CSAVDGPYSYEQYF	TGCAGTGCAGTGGACGGACCCTACTCCTACGAGCAGTACTTC
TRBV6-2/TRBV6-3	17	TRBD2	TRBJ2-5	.	CASSFGNLAGNKETQYF	TGTGCCAGCAGTTTTGGAAACCTAGCGGGGAACAAAGAGACCCAGTACTTC
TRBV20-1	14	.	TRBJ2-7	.	CSARVAHLAGEQYF	TGCAGTGCTAGAGTAGCCCATTTGGCCGGCGAGCAGTACTTC
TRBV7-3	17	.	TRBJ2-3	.	CASSLSRDTGGTDTQYF	TGTGCCAGCAGCTTAAGTAGGGACACGGGGGGCACAGATACGCAGTATTTT
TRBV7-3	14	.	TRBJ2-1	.	CASMSSGSYNEQFF	TGTGCCAGCATGTCCTCCGGATCCTACAATGAGCAGTTCTTC
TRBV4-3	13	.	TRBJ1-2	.	CASSQDGGNGYTF	TGCGCCAGCAGCCAAGATGGGGGGAATGGCTACACCTTC
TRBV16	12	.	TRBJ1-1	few	CASLGGGPEAFF	TGTGCCAGCCTGGGGGGCGGCCCTGAAGCTTTCTTT
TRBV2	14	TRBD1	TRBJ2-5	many	CASSTQGYQETQYF	TGTGCCAGCAGTACACAGGGGTACCAAGAGACCCAGTACTTC
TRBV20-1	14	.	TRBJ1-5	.	CSALWAGMNQPQHF	TGCAGTGCCCTATGGGCAGGGATGAATCAGCCCCAGCATTTT
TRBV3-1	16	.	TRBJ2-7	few	CASSQLISTGGGEQYF	TGTGCCAGCAGCCAACTCATCTCGACAGGTGGAGGCGAGCAGTACTTC
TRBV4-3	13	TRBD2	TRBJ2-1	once	CASSQLGGGEQFF	TGCGCCAGCAGCCAACTTGGGGGGGGTGAGCAGTTCTTC
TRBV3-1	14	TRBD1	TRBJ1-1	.	CASSLPDRETEAFF	TGTGCCAGCAGCCTCCCGGACAGGGAGACTGAAGCTTTCTTT
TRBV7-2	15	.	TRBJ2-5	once	CASILERGYQETQYF	TGTGCCAGCATCTTAGAACGGGGATACCAAGAGACCCAGTACTTC
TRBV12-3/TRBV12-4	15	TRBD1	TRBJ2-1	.	CASGTDYQFYNEQFF	TGTGCCAGCGGGACAGACTATCAATTCTACAATGAGCAGTTCTTC
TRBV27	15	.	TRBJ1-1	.	CASSLYPGLNTEAFF	TGTGCCAGCAGTTTATATCCAGGGTTGAACACTGAAGCTTTCTTT
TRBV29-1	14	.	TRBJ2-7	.	CSVESDRETYEQYF	TGCAGCGTTGAATCGGACCGGGAGACCTACGAGCAGTACTTC
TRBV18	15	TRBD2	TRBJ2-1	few	CASSPVAGGRNEQFF	TGTGCCAGCTCACCTGTAGCGGGGGGGCGGAATGAGCAGTTCTTC
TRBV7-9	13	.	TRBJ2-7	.	CASSPKDAYEQYF	TGTGCCAGCAGCCCTAAGGACGCCTACGAGCAGTACTTC
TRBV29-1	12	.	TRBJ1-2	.	CSSFGQIYGYTF	TGCAGCTCCTTCGGACAGATCTATGGCTACACCTTC
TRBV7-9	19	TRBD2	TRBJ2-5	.	CASSFLGGASGMSRETQYF	TGTGCCAGCAGCTTCCTCGGGGGGGCTAGCGGGATGTCCCGGGAGACCCAGTACTTC
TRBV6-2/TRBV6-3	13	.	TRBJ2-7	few	CASSYADHYEQYF	TGTGCCAGCAGTTATGCGGATCACTACGAGCAGTACTTC
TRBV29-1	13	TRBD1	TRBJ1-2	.	CSVEPRTGSGYTF	TGCAGCGTTGAACCTAGGACAGGGTCTGGCTACACCTTC
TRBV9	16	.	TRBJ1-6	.	CASSVARPGVNSPLHF	TGTGCCAGCAGCGTAGCCCGGCCAGGGGTGAATTCACCCCTCCACTTT
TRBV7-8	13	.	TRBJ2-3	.	CASSPSISDTQYF	TGTGCCAGCAGCCCTAGTATTTCCGATACGCAGTATTTT